The clone carrying this T cell receptor (beta chain) has just one count. The entry originates in a study of response to subunit inactivated influenza vaccine. TCRdb analysed the RT-PCR reads with MiXCR anew, one entry per CDR3 protein. The data show about 530,000 distinct CDR3 sequences, 10% to 15% seen once. CDR1 and CDR2 (germline): MNHEY, SMNVEV (reference sequence). There are 14 residues in the CDR3. V dropped 3 bases and J dropped 7 bases, with 12 bases sitting between them. The sample here was PBMCs from blood, taken around seven weeks after vaccination. The rearrangement links TRBV27 to TRBJ2-2; D remains ambiguous. The clonotype comes from a man aged 50 or older who received an inactivated influenza vaccine. The CDR3 nucleotides are TGTGCCAGCAGTTTCCAGTTTAAATACGGGGAGCTGTTTTTT. It is translated as CASSFQFKYGELFF.